This T cell receptor (beta chain) was sequenced for a study of cytomegalovirus exposure and HLA in healthy donors. The CDR3 loop spans 12 amino acids. Germline loops: CDR1 SGHVS, CDR2 FQNEAQ. Trimming stripped 5 bases from V and 4 bases from J, with 8 bases between. This PCR relied on a set of 60 Vbeta primers and 13 Jbeta primers. Here immunoSEQ multiplex PCR was the method, and the copy in TCRdb shows in-frame clones only, minus some. The table has roughly 130,000 clones, roughly 78% seen once. The gene calls are TRBV7-8 and TRBJ1-1; D ambiguous. The sample consisted of PBMCs. The sequence was collected from a male donor in good health and CMV-seronegative. The CDR3 bases are TGTGCCAGCAGCCCACAGTCCACTGAAGCTTTCTTT. Translated: CASSPQSTEAFF.